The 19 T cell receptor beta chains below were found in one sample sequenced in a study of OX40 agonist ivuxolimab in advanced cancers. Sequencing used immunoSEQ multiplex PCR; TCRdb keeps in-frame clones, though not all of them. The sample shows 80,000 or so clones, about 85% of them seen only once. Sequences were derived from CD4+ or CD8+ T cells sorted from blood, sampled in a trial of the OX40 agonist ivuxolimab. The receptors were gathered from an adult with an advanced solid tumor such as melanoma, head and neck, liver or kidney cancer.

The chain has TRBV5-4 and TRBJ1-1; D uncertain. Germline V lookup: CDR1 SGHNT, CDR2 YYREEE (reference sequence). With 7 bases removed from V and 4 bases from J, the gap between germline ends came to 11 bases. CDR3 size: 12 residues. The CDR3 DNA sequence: TGTGCCAGCTCGGCCGGGCCCACTGAAGCTTTCTTT. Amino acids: CASSAGPTEAFF.

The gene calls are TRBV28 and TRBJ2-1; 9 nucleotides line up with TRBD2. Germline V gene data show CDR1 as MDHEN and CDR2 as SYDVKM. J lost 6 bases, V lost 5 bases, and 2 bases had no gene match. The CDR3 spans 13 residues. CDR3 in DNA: TGTGCCAGCAGTAGCGGGAGGCGCAATGAGCAGTTCTTC. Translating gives CASSSGRRNEQFF.

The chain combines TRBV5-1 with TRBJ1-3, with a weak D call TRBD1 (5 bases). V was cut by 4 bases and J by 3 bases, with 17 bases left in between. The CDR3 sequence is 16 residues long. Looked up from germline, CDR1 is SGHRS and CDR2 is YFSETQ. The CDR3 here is CASSLAIAGLGNTIYF. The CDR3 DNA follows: TGCGCCAGCAGCCTGGCGATTGCGGGGCTTGGAAACACCATATATTTT.

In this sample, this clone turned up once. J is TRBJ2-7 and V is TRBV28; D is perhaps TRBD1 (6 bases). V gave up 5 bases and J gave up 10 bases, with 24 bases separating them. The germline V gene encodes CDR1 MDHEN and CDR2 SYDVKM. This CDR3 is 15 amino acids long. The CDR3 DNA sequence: TGTGCCAGCAGTGTCGGGACAAGGGGGTTTGAAAAACAGTACTTC. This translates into CASSVGTRGFEKQYF.

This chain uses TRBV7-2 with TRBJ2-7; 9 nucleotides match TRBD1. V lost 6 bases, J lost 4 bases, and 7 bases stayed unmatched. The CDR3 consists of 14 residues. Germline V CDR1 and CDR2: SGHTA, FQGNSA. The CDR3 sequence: CASRRTGGGYEQYF. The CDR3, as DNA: TGTGCCAGCAGACGAACAGGGGGCGGTTACGAGCAGTACTTC.

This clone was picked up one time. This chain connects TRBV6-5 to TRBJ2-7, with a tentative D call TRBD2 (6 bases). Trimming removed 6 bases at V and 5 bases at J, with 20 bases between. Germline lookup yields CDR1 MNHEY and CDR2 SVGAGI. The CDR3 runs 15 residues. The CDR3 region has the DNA TGTGCCAGCAGCCGAGGACGCCAAGGAGGGGACGAGCAGTACTTC. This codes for CASSRGRQGGDEQYF.

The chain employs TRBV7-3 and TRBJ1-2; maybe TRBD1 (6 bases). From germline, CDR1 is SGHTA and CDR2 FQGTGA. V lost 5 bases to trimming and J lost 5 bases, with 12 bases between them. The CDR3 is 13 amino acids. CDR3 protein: CASSAGTTYGYTF. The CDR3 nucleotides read TGTGCCAGCAGCGCGGGGACAACATATGGCTACACCTTC.

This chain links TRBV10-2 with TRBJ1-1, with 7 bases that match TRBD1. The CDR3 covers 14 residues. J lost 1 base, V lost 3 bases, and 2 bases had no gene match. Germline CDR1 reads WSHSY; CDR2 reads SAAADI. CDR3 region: CASSERTGNTEAFF. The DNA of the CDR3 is TGCGCCAGCAGTGAAAGGACAGGGAACACTGAAGCTTTCTTT.

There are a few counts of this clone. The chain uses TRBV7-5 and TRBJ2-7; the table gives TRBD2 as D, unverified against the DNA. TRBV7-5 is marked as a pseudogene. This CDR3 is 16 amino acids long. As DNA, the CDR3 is TGTGTCAGAAGCTCGGGGTCGGGGGATTCTTCCTACGAGCAGTACTTC. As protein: CVRSSGSGDSSYEQYF.

Here the CDR3 DNA reads TGTGCCAGCAGCTTCGAACTAGCGGGGGGGCTGAATGAGCAGTTCTTC. As protein: CASSFELAGGLNEQFF. The V and J genes are TRBV5-4 and TRBJ2-1; TRBD2 matches at 13 bases. The CDR3 is 16 residues long. Germline-derived CDR1 and CDR2 are SGHNT and YYREEE (reference sequence). The V gene end was trimmed by 2 bases and the J gene end by 7 bases; junction bases not matched to a gene: 6.

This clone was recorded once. The CDR3 is CAWSVGETQYF. The CDR3 DNA reads TGTGCCTGGAGTGTTGGTGAGACCCAGTACTTC. The gene calls are TRBV30 and TRBJ2-5; D is uncertain. CDR1 and CDR2 (germline): GTSNPN, SVGIG (reference sequence). V lost 0 bases, J lost 5 bases, and 4 bases lay in between. This CDR3 region has 11 residues.

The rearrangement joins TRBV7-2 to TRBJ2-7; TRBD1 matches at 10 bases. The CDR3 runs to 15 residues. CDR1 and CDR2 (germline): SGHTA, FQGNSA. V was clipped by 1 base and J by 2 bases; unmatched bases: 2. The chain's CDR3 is CASSLDGQGAYEQYF. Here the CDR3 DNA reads TGTGCCAGCAGCTTAGACGGACAGGGGGCCTACGAGCAGTACTTC.

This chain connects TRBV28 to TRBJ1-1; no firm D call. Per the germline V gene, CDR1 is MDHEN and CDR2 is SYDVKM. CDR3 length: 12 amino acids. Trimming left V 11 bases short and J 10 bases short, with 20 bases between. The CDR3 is CAATTGGSRAFF. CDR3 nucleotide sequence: TGTGCCGCGACTACGGGTGGTAGTCGAGCTTTCTTT.

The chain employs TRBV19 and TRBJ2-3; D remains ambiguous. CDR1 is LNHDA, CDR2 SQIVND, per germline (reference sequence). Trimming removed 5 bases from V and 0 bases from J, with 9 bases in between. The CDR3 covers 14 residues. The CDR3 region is CASSPTLSTDTQYF. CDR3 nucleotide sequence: TGTGCCAGTAGTCCCACCCTGAGCACAGATACGCAGTATTTT.

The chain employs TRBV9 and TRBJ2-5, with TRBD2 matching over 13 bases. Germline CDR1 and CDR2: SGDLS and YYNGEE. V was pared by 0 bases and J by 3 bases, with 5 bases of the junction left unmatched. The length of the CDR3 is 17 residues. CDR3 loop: CASSVGGLAGVKETQYF. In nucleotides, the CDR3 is TGTGCCAGCAGCGTAGGAGGACTAGCGGGGGTAAAAGAGACCCAGTACTTC.

In DNA, the CDR3 is TGTGCCACCAGCAGAGGTGATAGCGGGCGCACAGATACGCAGTATTTT. Residues: CATSRGDSGRTDTQYF. The rearrangement uses TRBV15 and TRBJ2-3; 7 nucleotides agree with TRBD2. The CDR3 loop spans 16 amino acids. With 1 base clipped from V and 1 base from J, the junction kept 5 bases outside the gene matches. Per the germline V gene, CDR1 is LNHNV and CDR2 is YYDKDF (reference sequence). Looking up the rest from reference TRBV15 and TRBJ2-3 gives the full variable domain: DAMVIQNPRYQVTQFGKPVTLSCSQTLNHNVMYWYQQKSSQAPKLLFHYYDKDFNNEADTPDNFQSRRPNTSFCFLDIRSPGLGDTAMYLCATSRGDSGRTDTQYFGPGTRLTVL.

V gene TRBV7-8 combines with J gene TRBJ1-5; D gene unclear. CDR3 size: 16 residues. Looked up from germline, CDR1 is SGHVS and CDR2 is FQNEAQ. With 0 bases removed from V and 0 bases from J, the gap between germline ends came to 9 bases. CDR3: CASSLAQMGSNQPQHF. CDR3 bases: TGTGCCAGCAGCTTAGCGCAAATGGGTAGCAATCAGCCCCAGCATTTT.

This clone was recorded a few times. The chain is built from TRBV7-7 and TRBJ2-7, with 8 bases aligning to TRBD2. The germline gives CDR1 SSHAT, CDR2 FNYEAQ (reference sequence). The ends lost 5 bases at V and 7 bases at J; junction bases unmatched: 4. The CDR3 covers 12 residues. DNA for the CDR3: TGTGCCAGCAGCCGGCCGGGGGGGGAGCAGTACTTC. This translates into CASSRPGGEQYF.

CDR3 DNA sequence: TGTGCCAGAAGCTTCCGGCTGAGAAGCGGGGCCTCCTACAATGAGCAGTTCTTC. It translates to CARSFRLRSGASYNEQFF. The genes are TRBV5-3 and TRBJ2-1; 7 nucleotides match TRBD2. TRBV5-3 falls under the ORF class, with uncertain function. This CDR3 comprises 18 residues. J lost 0 bases, V lost 2 bases, and 11 bases had no gene match.